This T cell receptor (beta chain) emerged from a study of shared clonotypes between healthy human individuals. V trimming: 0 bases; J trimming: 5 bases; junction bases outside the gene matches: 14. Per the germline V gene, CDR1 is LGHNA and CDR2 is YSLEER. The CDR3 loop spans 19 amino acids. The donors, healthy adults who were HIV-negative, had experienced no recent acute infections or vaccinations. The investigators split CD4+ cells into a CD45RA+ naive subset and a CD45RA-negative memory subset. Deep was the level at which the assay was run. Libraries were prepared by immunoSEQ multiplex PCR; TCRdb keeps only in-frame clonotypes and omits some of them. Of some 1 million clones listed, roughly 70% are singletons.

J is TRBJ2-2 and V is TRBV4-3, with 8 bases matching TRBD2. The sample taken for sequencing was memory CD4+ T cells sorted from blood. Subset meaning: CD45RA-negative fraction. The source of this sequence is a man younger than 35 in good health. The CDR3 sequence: CASSQESKAGVVGTGELFF. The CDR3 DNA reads TGCGCCAGCAGCCAAGAGTCAAAAGCGGGAGTGGTGGGAACCGGGGAGCTGTTTTTT.